This T cell receptor (beta chain) was recorded in a study of regulatory T cells in long-lasting Graves disease. Indicated time point: newly diagnosed GD, antithyroid drugs for less than 3 months. From RNA extracted from PBMCs, the TCR library was made. Germline V CDR1 and CDR2: MNHEY, SMNVEV (reference sequence). This CDR3 is built from 15 residues. Trimming removed 4 bases from V and 12 bases from J; junction bases left unmatched: 15. Arm-PCR with iRepertoire HTBI primers amplified the CDR3 regions for these TCR beta libraries. TCRdb called the multiplex PCR reads again in MiXCR, with one record for every CDR3 protein. The sample includes about 620,000 distinct CDR3 sequences, around 15% of them seen just once. The same data also contributed to another study, on T cells in Graves' hyperthyroidism and ophthalmopathy. This second study notes: The HTBI primer set served for first-round RT-PCR of the TCR CDR3.

V usage is TRBV27 and J usage is TRBJ2-7; 10 bases map to TRBD1. The sequencing used peripheral blood mononuclear cells (PBMCs), collected at new diagnosis, from a patient treated with antithyroid drugs. The TCR was taken from a woman in her twenties or thirties with Graves disease. In nucleotides, the CDR3 is TGTGCCAGCAGTTCCGCCGGGACAGGGGAACTACGAGTGTACTTC. Residues: CASSSAGTGELRVYF.